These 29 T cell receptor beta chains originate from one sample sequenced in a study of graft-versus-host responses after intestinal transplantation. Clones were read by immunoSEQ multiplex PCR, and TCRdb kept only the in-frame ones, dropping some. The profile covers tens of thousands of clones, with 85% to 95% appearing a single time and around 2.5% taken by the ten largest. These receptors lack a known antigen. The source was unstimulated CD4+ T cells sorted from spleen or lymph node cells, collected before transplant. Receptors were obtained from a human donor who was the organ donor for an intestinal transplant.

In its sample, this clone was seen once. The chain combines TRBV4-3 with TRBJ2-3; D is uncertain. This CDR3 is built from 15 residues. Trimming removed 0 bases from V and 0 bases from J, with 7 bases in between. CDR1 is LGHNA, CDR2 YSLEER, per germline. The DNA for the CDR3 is TGCGCCAGCAGCCAAGATATTCCTAGCACAGATACGCAGTATTTT. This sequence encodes CASSQDIPSTDTQYF.

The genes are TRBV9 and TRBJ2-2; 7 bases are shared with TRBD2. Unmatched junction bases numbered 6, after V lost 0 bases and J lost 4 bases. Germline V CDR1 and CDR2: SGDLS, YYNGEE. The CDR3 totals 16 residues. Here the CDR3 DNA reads TGTGCCAGCAGCGTAGTACCATGGGAGGGCACCGGGGAGCTGTTTTTT. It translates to CASSVVPWEGTGELFF. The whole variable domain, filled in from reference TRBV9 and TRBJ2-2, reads DSGVTQTPKHLITATGQRVTLRCSPRSGDLSVYWYQQSLDQGLQFLIQYYNGEERAKGNILERFSAQQFPDLHSELNLSSLELGDSALYFCASSVVPWEGTGELFFGEGSRLTVL.

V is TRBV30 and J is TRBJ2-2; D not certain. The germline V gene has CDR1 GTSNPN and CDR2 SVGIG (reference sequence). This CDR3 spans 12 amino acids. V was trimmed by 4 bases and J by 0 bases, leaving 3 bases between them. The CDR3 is CAWTANTGELFF. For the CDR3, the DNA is TGTGCCTGGACAGCGAACACCGGGGAGCTGTTTTTT.

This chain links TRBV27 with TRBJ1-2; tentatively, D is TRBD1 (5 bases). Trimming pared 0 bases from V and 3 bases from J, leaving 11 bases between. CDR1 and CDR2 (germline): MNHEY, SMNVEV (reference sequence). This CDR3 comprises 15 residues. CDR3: CASSLSRGGDYGYTF. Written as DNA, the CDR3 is TGTGCCAGCAGTTTATCAAGGGGAGGCGACTATGGCTACACCTTC.

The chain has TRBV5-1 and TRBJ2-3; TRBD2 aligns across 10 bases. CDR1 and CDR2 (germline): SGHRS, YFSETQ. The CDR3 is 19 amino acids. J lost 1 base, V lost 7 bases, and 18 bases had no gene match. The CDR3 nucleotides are TGCGCCAGCCCGCCAGGCCTAGCGGGAGATGTGGGGGGCACAGATACGCAGTATTTT. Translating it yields CASPPGLAGDVGGTDTQYF.

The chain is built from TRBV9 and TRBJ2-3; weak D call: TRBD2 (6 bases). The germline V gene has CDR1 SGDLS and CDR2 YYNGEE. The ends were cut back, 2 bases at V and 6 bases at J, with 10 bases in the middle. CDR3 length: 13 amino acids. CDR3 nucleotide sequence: TGTGCCAGCAGCGTTGGAGGGCGTGATACGCAGTATTTT. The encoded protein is CASSVGGRDTQYF. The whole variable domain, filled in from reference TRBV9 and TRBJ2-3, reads DSGVTQTPKHLITATGQRVTLRCSPRSGDLSVYWYQQSLDQGLQFLIQYYNGEERAKGNILERFSAQQFPDLHSELNLSSLELGDSALYFCASSVGGRDTQYFGPGTRLTVL.

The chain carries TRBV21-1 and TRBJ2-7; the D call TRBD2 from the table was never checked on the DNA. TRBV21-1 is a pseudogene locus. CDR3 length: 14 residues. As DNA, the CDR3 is TGTGCCAGCAGGACCAGCGGCCTAGTACACGAGCAGTACTTC. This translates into CASRTSGLVHEQYF.

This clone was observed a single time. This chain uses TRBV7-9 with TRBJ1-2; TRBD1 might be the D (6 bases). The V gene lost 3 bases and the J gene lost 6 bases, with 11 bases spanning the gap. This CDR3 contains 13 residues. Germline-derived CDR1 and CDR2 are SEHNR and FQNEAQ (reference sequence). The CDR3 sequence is CASSLWPGDGYTF. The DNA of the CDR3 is TGTGCCAGCAGCTTGTGGCCAGGGGATGGCTACACCTTC.

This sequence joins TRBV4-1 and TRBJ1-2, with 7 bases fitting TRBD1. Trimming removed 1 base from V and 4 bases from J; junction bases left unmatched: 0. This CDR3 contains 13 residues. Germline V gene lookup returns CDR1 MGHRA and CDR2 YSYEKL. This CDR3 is CASSQGDSYGYTF. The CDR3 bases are TGCGCCAGCAGCCAAGGGGACAGCTATGGCTACACCTTC.

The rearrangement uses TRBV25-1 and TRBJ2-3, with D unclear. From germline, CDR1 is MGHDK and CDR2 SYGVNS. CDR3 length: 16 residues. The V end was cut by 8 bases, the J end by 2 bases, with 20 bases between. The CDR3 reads CASANYDQRNTDTQYF. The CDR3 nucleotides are TGTGCCAGCGCAAACTACGACCAGCGAAACACAGATACGCAGTATTTT.

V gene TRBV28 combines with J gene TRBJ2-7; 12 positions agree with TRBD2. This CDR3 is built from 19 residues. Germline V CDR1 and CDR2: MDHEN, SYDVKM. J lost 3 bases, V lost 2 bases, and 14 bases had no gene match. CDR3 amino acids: CASSLTGLAGTPGFYEQYF. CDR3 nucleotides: TGTGCCAGCAGTTTAACAGGACTAGCGGGAACCCCAGGCTTCTACGAGCAGTACTTC.

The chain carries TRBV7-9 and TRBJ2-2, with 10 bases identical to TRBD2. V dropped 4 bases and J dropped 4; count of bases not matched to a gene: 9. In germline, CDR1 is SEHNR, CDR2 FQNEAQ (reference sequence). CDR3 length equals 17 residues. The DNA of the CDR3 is TGTGCCAGCAGCTCTTACCCGACTAGCGGGCCCACCGGGGAGCTGTTTTTT. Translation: CASSSYPTSGPTGELFF. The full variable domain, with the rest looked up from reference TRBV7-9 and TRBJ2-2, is DTGVSQNPRHKITKRGQNVTFRCDPISEHNRLYWYRQTLGQGPEFLTYFQNEAQLEKSRLLSDRFSAERPKGSFSTLEIQRTEQGDSAMYLCASSSYPTSGPTGELFFGEGSRLTVL.

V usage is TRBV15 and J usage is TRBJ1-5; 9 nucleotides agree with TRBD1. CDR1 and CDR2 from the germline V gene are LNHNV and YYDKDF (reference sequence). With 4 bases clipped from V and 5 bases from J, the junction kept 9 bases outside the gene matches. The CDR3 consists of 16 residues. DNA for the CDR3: TGTGCCACCAGCATACCGGGACAGGGACTTTATCAGCCCCAGCATTTT. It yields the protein CATSIPGQGLYQPQHF.

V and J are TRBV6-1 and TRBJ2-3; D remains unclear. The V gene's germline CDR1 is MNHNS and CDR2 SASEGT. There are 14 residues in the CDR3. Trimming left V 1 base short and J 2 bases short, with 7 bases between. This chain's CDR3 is CASSEVSATDTQYF. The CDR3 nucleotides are TGTGCCAGCAGTGAAGTATCCGCCACAGATACGCAGTATTTT.

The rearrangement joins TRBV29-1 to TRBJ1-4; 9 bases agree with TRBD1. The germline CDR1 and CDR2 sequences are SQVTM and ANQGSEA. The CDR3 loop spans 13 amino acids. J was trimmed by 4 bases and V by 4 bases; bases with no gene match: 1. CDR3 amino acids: CSVGQGGNEKLFF. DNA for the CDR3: TGCAGCGTTGGACAGGGGGGTAATGAAAAACTGTTTTTT. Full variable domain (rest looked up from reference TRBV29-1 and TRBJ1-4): SAVISQKPSRDICQRGTSLTIQCQVDSQVTMMFWYRQQPGQSLTLIATANQGSEATYESGFVIDKFPISRPNLTFSTLTVSNMSPEDSSIYLCSVGQGGNEKLFFGSGTQLSVL.

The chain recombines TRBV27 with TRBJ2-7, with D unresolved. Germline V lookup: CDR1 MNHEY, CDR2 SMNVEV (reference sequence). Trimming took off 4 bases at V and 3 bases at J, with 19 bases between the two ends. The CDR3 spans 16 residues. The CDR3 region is CASSSSPEGWIYEQYF. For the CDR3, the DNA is TGTGCCAGCAGTTCCTCCCCCGAAGGGTGGATCTACGAGCAGTACTTC.

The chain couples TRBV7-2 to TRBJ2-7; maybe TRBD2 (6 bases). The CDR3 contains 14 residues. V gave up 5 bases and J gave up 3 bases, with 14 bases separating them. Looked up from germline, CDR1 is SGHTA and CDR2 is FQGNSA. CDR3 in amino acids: CASSQGLTGYEQYF. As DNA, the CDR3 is TGTGCCAGCAGCCAAGGACTAACGGGCTACGAGCAGTACTTC.

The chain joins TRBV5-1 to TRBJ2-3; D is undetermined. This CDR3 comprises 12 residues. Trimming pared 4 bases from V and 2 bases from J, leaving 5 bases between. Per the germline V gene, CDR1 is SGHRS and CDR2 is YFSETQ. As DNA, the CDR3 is TGCGCCAGCAGCCCCGACACAGATACGCAGTATTTT. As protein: CASSPDTDTQYF.

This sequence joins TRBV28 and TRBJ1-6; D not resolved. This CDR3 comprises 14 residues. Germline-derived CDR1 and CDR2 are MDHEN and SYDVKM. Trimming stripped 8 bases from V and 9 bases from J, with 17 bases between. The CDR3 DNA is TGTGCCAGCGAACCGAAAGGGATGGCTTCACCCCTCCACTTT. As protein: CASEPKGMASPLHF.

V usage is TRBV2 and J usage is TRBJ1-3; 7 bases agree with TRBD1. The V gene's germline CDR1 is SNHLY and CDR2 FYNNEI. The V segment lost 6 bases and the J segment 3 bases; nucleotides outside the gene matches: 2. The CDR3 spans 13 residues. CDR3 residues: CASRQGYGNTIYF. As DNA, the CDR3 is TGTGCCAGCAGACAGGGGTATGGAAACACCATATATTTT.

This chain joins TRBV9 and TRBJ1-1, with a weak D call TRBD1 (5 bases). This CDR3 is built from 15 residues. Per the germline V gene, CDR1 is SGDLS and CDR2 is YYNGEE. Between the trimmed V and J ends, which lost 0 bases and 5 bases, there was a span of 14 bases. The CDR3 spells CASSVGGTSRTEAFF. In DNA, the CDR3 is TGTGCCAGCAGCGTAGGAGGGACTTCTAGGACTGAAGCTTTCTTT.

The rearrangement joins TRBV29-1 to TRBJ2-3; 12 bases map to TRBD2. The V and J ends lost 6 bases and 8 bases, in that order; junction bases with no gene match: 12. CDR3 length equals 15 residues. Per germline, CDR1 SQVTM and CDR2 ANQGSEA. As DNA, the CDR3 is TGCAGCGTCGGAAGGACTAGCGGGACGAGTTCTACGCAGTATTTT. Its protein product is CSVGRTSGTSSTQYF.

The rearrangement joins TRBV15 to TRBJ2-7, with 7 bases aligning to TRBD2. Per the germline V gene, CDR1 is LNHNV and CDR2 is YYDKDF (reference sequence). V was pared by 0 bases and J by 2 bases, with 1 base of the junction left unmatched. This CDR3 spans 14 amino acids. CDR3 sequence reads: CATSRDLAAYEQYF. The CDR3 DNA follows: TGTGCCACCAGCAGAGATCTAGCGGCCTACGAGCAGTACTTC.

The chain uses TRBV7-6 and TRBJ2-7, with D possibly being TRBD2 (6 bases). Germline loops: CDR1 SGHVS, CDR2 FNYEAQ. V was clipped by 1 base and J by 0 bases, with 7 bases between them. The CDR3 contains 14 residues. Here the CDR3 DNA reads TGTGCCAGCAGCTTAGTCGGGAGCTCCTACGAGCAGTACTTC. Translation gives CASSLVGSSYEQYF.

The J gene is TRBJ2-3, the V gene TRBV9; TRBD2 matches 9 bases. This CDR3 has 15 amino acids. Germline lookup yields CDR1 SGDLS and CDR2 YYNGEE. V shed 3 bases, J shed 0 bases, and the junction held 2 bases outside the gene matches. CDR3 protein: CASSALAGSTDTQYF. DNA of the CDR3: TGTGCCAGCAGCGCCCTAGCGGGAAGCACAGATACGCAGTATTTT.

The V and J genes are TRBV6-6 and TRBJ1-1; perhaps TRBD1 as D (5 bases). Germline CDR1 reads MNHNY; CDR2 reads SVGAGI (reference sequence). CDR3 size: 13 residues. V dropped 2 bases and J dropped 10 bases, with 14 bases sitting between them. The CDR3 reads CASSYPPGRTAFF. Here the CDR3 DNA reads TGTGCCAGCAGTTACCCTCCGGGACGAACAGCTTTCTTT.

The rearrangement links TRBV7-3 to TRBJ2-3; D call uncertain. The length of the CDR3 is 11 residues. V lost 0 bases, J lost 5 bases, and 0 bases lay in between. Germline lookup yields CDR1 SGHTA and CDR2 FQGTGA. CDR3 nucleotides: TGTGCCAGCAGCTTAACAGATACGCAGTATTTT. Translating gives CASSLTDTQYF. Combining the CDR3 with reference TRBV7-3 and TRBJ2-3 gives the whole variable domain GAGVSQTPSNKVTEKGKYVELRCDPISGHTALYWYRQSLGQGPEFLIYFQGTGAADDSGLPNDRFFAVRPEGSVSTLKIQRTERGDSAVYLCASSLTDTQYFGPGTRLTVL.

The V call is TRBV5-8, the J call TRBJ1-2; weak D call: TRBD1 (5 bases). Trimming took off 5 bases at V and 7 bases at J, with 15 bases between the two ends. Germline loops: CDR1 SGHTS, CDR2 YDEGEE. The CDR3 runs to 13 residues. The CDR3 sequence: CASRGTATGGYTF. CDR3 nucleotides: TGTGCCAGCAGAGGGACGGCGACGGGTGGCTACACCTTC.

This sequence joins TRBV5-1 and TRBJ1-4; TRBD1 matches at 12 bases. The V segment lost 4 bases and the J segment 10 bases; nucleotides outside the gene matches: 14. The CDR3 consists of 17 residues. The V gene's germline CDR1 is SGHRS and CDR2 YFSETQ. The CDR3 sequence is CASSLSDPGTGGTKLFF. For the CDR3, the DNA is TGCGCCAGCAGCCTGAGCGACCCCGGGACAGGGGGCACAAAACTGTTTTTT.